These 2 T cell receptor beta chains originate from one sample sequenced in a study of early T cells in non-severe SARS-CoV-2 infection. TCRdb redid the calling of the 5' RACE reads with MiXCR, one entry per CDR3 protein. Altogether 29,000 or so distinct CDR3 sequences are present, around 5.1% being singletons, with the ten largest covering 9.5% to 14%. The sequencing input was whole blood. These TCRs come from an adult who was a healthcare worker with PCR-confirmed SARS-CoV-2 infection or an uninfected control (not recorded which).

The CDR3 here is CASSERGGGTDTQYF. The CDR3, as DNA: TGTGCCAGCAGTGAGCGGGGGGGCGGCACAGATACGCAGTATTTT. J is TRBJ2-3 and V is TRBV6-4; TRBD2 matches 9 bases. This CDR3 comprises 15 residues. With V trimmed by 3 bases and J by 1 base, 2 bases remained unmatched. Germline CDR1 MRHNA, CDR2 SNTAGT.

This clonotype occurred many times. The chain recombines TRBV6-2 or TRBV6-3 with TRBJ1-1, with 11 nucleotides matching TRBD1. CDR3 length equals 18 residues. V lost 4 bases and J lost 7; bases outside the gene matches: 17. Per germline, CDR1 MNHEY and CDR2 SVGEGT. This CDR3 is CASSFIVDRGRIFNEAFF. CDR3 in DNA: TGTGCCAGCAGTTTTATCGTGGACAGGGGGCGGATTTTTAATGAAGCTTTCTTT.